The 16 T cell receptor beta chains below all came from one sample that was sequenced in a study of blood T cell repertoires in COVID-19. Sequencing was performed with immunoSEQ multiplex PCR; in TCRdb, only in-frame clones are kept and a portion is missing. The repertoire consists of some 140,000 clones, with roughly 81% occurring once and the leading ten covering around 13%. The sequencing sample was made of peripheral blood. Receptor source: a human donor in a cohort sampled during active COVID-19.

This chain links TRBV11-3 with TRBJ2-2; D uncertain. The CDR3 is made up of 13 amino acids. Germline CDR1 reads SGHNT; CDR2 reads YENEEA. The V and J ends lost 4 bases and 7 bases respectively, with 10 bases between them. The CDR3 here is CASSSLSSGELFF. The CDR3 region has the DNA TGTGCCAGCAGCTCCCTTTCGAGCGGGGAGCTGTTTTTT.

This clone showed up many times. This chain links TRBV2 with TRBJ1-1, with D hard to call. This CDR3 is built from 16 residues. The germline gives CDR1 SNHLY, CDR2 FYNNEI. Trimming stripped 3 bases from V and 3 bases from J, with 17 bases between. Here the CDR3 DNA reads TGTGCCAGCAGTGAGACCTCTGTATCTGAGGACACTGAAGCTTTCTTT. It yields the protein CASSETSVSEDTEAFF. The variable domain in full, completed from reference TRBV2 and TRBJ1-1, reads EPEVTQTPSHQVTQMGQEVILRCVPISNHLYFYWYRQILGQKVEFLVSFYNNEISEKSEIFDDQFSVERPDGSNFTLKIRSTKLEDSAMYFCASSETSVSEDTEAFFGQGTRLTVV.

This clone was observed a few times. The CDR3 region has the DNA TGCGCCAGCAGCCAAGACGAAGGTCCAGGATACAATGAGCAGTTCTTC. Protein product: CASSQDEGPGYNEQFF. The chain has TRBV4-1 and TRBJ2-1, with no clear D. Germline CDR1 MGHRA, CDR2 YSYEKL. V shed 0 bases and J shed 4 bases, with 13 bases lying between them. This CDR3 comprises 16 residues.

The chain is built from TRBV6-4 and TRBJ2-2; no definite D call. Germline loops: CDR1 MRHNA, CDR2 SNTAGT. The CDR3 runs 15 residues. With 0 bases removed from V and 0 bases from J, the gap between germline ends came to 5 bases. This chain's CDR3 is CASSDSYSNTGELFF. The DNA of the CDR3 is TGTGCCAGCAGTGACTCTTACTCGAACACCGGGGAGCTGTTTTTT.

This rearrangement joins TRBV2 to TRBJ2-3; unclear D gene. V was shortened by 7 bases and J by 3 bases, with 14 bases between the two germline ends. Germline loops: CDR1 SNHLY, CDR2 FYNNEI. The CDR3 is made up of 14 amino acids. CDR3 loop: CASTRGTRTDTQYF. The CDR3 coding sequence is TGTGCCAGCACACGCGGAACTCGGACAGATACGCAGTATTTT.

The chain joins TRBV7-9 to TRBJ1-1; D is ambiguous. V lost 5 bases to trimming and J lost 2 bases, with 9 bases between them. The CDR3 is made up of 13 amino acids. The germline V gene encodes CDR1 SEHNR and CDR2 FQNEAQ (reference sequence). This CDR3 is CASSPGSNTEAFF. DNA for the CDR3: TGTGCCAGCAGCCCCGGGAGCAACACTGAAGCTTTCTTT.

V gene TRBV6-5 combines with J gene TRBJ1-4, with D unclear. The germline V and J ends were trimmed by 0 bases and 8 bases, with 13 bases remaining between them. The CDR3 consists of 15 residues. CDR1 and CDR2 from the germline V gene are MNHEY and SVGAGI. Here the CDR3 DNA reads TGTGCCAGCAGTTACTCGACCCTTGGGCAAGAAAAACTGTTTTTT. Its translation is CASSYSTLGQEKLFF.

CDR3 sequence reads: CASSVDSGGLGRTDTQYF. The CDR3 DNA is TGTGCCAGCAGCGTAGATAGCGGGGGGCTCGGCCGCACAGATACGCAGTATTTT. The chain carries TRBV9 and TRBJ2-3; TRBD2 agrees at 10 bases. The CDR3 loop spans 18 amino acids. The germline CDR1 and CDR2 sequences are SGDLS and YYNGEE. J was trimmed by 1 base and V by 0 bases; bases with no gene match: 8.

This sequence joins TRBV14 and TRBJ2-3; TRBD1 aligns across 8 bases. V lost 5 bases, J lost 0 bases, and 4 bases stayed unmatched. From germline, CDR1 is SGHDN and CDR2 FVKESK. The CDR3 covers 15 residues. DNA of the CDR3: TGTGCCAGCAGCTCGACAGGGGCGAGCACAGATACGCAGTATTTT. Amino acid sequence: CASSSTGASTDTQYF.

V usage is TRBV4-1 and J usage is TRBJ2-7, with D unresolved. This CDR3 contains 14 residues. Germline CDR1 and CDR2: MGHRA and YSYEKL. The V end was cut by 4 bases, the J end by 3 bases, with 13 bases between. The CDR3, as DNA: TGCGCCAGCAGCCTCATAGACACAGACTACGAGCAGTACTTC. This sequence encodes CASSLIDTDYEQYF.

This chain links TRBV5-1 with TRBJ2-1, with 8 bases aligning to TRBD2. After removal of 0 bases from V and 5 bases from J, the junction contained 4 bases not matched to a gene. Germline-derived CDR1 and CDR2 are SGHRS and YFSETQ. This CDR3 comprises 15 residues. CDR3 amino acids: CASSLASGGHNEQFF. Here the CDR3 DNA reads TGCGCCAGCAGCTTGGCCAGCGGGGGCCACAATGAGCAGTTCTTC.

The gene calls are TRBV7-9 and TRBJ1-3; unclear D gene. Germline-derived CDR1 and CDR2 are SEHNR and FQNEAQ (reference sequence). Between the trimmed V and J ends, which lost 1 base and 0 bases, there was a span of 10 bases. The CDR3 is 16 residues long. CDR3 region: CASSLGPPSSGNTIYF. The DNA of the CDR3 is TGTGCCAGCAGCTTAGGTCCACCGAGCTCTGGAAACACCATATATTTT.

The sample holds one count of this clone. The chain joins TRBV20-1 to TRBJ2-3; 7 bases align to TRBD2. The V and J ends lost 3 bases and 1 base, in that order; junction bases with no gene match: 4. Germline CDR1 is DFQATT and CDR2 is SNEGSKA (reference sequence). The CDR3 totals 14 residues. CDR3 sequence: CSASLAGGTDTQYF. In nucleotides, the CDR3 is TGCAGTGCTAGTCTCGCGGGGGGCACAGATACGCAGTATTTT.

The table lists this clone with a count of one. The V gene is TRBV14, the J gene TRBJ1-1; D remains ambiguous. The germline gives CDR1 SGHDN, CDR2 FVKESK. CDR3 length equals 12 residues. V shed 4 bases and J shed 6 bases, with 9 bases lying between them. The CDR3 region is CASSPNRAEAFF. The DNA for the CDR3 is TGTGCCAGCAGCCCTAATCGGGCTGAAGCTTTCTTT.

There are a few counts of this clone. The CDR3 region has the DNA TGTGCCAGCAGCAGGGGTAATCAGCCCCAGCATTTT. Translated: CASSRGNQPQHF. This chain links TRBV28 with TRBJ1-5; TRBD1 is a possible D gene (6 bases). V lost 6 bases and J 4 bases, leaving 7 bases between the germline ends. The CDR3 has 12 residues. Germline-derived CDR1 and CDR2 are MDHEN and SYDVKM.

The table lists this clone with a few counts. V is TRBV10-2 and J is TRBJ2-7; possible D gene TRBD1, 5 bases. Trimming pared 6 bases from V and 4 bases from J, leaving 13 bases between. Germline-derived CDR1 and CDR2 are WSHSY and SAAADI. This CDR3 is 13 amino acids long. CDR3 sequence (DNA): TGCGCCAGCAGGCAGGGCCAGGGTTACGAGCAGTACTTC. It yields the protein CASRQGQGYEQYF.